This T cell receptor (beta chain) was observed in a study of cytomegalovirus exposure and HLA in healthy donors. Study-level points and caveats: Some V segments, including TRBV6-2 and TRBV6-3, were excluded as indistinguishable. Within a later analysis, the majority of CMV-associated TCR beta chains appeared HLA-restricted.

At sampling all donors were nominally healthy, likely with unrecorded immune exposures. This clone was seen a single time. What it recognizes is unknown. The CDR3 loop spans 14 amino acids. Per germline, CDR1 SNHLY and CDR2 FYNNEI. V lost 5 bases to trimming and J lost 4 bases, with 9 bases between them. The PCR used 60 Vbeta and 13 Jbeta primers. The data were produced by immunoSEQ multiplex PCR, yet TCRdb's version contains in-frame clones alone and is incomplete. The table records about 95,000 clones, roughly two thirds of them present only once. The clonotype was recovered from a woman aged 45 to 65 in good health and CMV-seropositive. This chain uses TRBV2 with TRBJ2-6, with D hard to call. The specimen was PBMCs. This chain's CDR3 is CASSTEAGANVLTF. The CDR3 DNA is TGTGCCAGCAGTACCGAGGCCGGGGCCAACGTCCTGACTTTC.